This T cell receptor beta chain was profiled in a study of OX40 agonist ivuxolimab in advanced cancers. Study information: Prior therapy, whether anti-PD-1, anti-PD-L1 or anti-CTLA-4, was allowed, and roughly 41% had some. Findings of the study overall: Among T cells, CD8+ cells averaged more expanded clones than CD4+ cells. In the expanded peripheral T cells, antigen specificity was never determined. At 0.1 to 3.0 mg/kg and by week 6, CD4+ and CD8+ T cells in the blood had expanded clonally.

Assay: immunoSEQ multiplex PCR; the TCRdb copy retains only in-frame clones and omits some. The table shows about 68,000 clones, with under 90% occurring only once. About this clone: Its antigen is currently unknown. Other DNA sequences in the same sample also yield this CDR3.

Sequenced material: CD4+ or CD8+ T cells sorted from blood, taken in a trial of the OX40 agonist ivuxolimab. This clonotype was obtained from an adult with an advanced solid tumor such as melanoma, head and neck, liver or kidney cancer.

CDR3 nucleotides: TGTGCCAGCAGCCCGGGACGGACTAACTATGGCTACACCTTC. It encodes CASSPGRTNYGYTF. The chain carries TRBV5-5 and TRBJ1-2, with a possible D match to TRBD1 (5 bases). The CDR3 runs 14 residues. Trimming shortened V by 4 bases and J by 0 bases, and 10 bases separated the two germline ends. From germline, CDR1 is SGHKS and CDR2 YYEKEE (reference sequence).